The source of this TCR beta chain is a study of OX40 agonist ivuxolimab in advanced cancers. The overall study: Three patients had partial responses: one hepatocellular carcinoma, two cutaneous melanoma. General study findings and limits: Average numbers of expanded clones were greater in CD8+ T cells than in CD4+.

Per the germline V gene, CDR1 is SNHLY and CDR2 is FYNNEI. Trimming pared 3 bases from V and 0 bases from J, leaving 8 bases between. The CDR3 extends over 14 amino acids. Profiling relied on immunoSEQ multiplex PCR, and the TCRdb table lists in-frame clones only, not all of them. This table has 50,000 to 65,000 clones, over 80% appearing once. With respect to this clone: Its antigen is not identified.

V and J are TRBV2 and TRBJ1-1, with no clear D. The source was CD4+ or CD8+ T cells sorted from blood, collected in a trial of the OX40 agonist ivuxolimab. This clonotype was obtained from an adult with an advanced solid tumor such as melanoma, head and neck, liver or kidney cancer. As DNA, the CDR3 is TGTGCCAGCAGTGACCCCAGATTGAACACTGAAGCTTTCTTT. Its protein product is CASSDPRLNTEAFF.